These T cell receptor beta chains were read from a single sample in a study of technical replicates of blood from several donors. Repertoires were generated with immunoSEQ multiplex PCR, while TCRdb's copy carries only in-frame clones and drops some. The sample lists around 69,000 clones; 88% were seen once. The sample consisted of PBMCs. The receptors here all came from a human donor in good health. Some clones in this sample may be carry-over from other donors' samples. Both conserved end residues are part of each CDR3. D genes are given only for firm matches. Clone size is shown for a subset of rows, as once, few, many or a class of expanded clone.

TGTGCCAGCAGTACCGACAGGGAACACACCATATATTTT,CASSTDREHTIYF,once,TRBJ1-3,TRBV6-5,TRBD1
TGTGCCAGCAGCCGGGGGGGAGACGAGCAGTACTTC,CASSRGGDEQYF,NA,TRBJ2-7,TRBV11-3,TRBD2
TGTGCCAGCAGGCTGACAGGGTTTAGCAATCAGCCCCAGCATTTT,CASRLTGFSNQPQHF,few,TRBJ1-5,TRBV6-5,TRBD1
TGTGCCAGCAGTGCTCCGCGGGAGCAGTTCTTC,CASSAPREQFF,NA,TRBJ2-1,TRBV2,NA
TGTGCCAGTAGTATAGCCGGGACACGCTCCTACAATGAGCAGTTCTTC,CASSIAGTRSYNEQFF,NA,TRBJ2-1,TRBV19,NA
TGCAGCGGGGGGACAGGTGGCTACACCTTC,CSGGTGGYTF,NA,TRBJ1-2,TRBV29-1,TRBD1
TGTGCCAGCAGCCCGGGCACTAGGGATGGCTACACCTTC,CASSPGTRDGYTF,NA,TRBJ1-2,TRBV2,NA
TGTGCCGCCCTAGCGGGAGTTTTCTACGAGCAGTACTTC,CAALAGVFYEQYF,NA,TRBJ2-7,TRBV6-5,TRBD2
TGTGCCAGCAGCTTCCGACCGGCGAACAGGGACAAAAATGAGCAGTTCTTC,CASSFRPANRDKNEQFF,NA,TRBJ2-1,TRBV7-6,NA
TGTGCCAGTAGTATGGAAAGGAGAAATGAAAAACTGTTTTTT,CASSMERRNEKLFF,NA,TRBJ1-4,TRBV19,NA
TGTGCCAGCAGTGAAGGACTAGCGACGAACACCGGGGAGCTGTTTTTT,CASSEGLATNTGELFF,NA,TRBJ2-2,TRBV6-1,TRBD2
TGTGCCAGCAGCCCGACAGGGTCTGAAGCTTTCTTT,CASSPTGSEAFF,NA,TRBJ1-1,TRBV27,TRBD1
TGTGCCAGCAGCCCTCTCCAGGGGCCAGCCTCACCCCTCCACTTT,CASSPLQGPASPLHF,NA,TRBJ1-6,TRBV7-9,NA
TGCGCCAGCAGCCAAGATGGGGGCGGAGGCGAGCAGTACTTC,CASSQDGGGGEQYF,NA,TRBJ2-7,TRBV4-3,NA
TGTGCCATCAGTGAGACGGTAGAGACCCAGTACTTC,CAISETVETQYF,NA,TRBJ2-5,TRBV10-3,NA
TGCGCCAGCAAGCGGGGCCTAAACACCGGGGAGCTGTTTTTT,CASKRGLNTGELFF,NA,TRBJ2-2,TRBV5-1,TRBD2
TGCGCCAGCAGCCACCTGGGGGCCGGCGAGACCCAGTACTTC,CASSHLGAGETQYF,NA,TRBJ2-5,TRBV4-1,NA
TGTGCCAGCAGCCAATCGCGTCGGGACAGTGGTGGAGAGCCCCAGCATTTT,CASSQSRRDSGGEPQHF,NA,TRBJ1-5,TRBV16,TRBD1
TGTGCCAGCTCTAGGGAGTACGAGCAGTACTTC,CASSREYEQYF,NA,TRBJ2-7,TRBV18,NA
TGTGCCAGTAGGAACACAGGGGCCGGTTCACCCCTCCACTTT,CASRNTGAGSPLHF,NA,TRBJ1-6,TRBV19,TRBD1
TGTGCCAGCATCGAGACAGCAAACTCCTACGAGCAGTACTTC,CASIETANSYEQYF,NA,TRBJ2-7,TRBV2,NA
TGCGCCAGCAGTGAGTCGAGGTACGAGCAGTACTTC,CASSESRYEQYF,NA,TRBJ2-7,TRBV10-1,NA
TGTGCCAGCAGTGAAGGGCATCAGGCCTACGAGCAGTACTTC,CASSEGHQAYEQYF,NA,TRBJ2-7,TRBV2,NA
TGTGCCTGGAGTGGGCTTACTAGCAATCAGCCCCAGCATTTT,CAWSGLTSNQPQHF,NA,TRBJ1-5,TRBV30,NA
TGTGCCAGCAGCTTAGATGGGGCAGGGGTAAACATTCAGTACTTC,CASSLDGAGVNIQYF,NA,TRBJ2-4,TRBV11-2,NA
TGTGCCAGCAGCCCGGGACAGAACACTGAAGCTTTCTTT,CASSPGQNTEAFF,NA,TRBJ1-1,TRBV6-5,NA
TGCGCCAGCAGCCTGGACAGGGGAACCTACAATGAGCAGTTCTTC,CASSLDRGTYNEQFF,once,TRBJ2-1,TRBV5-1,TRBD1
TGTGCCAGCAGCTTAGGCGGAACCCAAGTTTCGAGCGGCGAGCAGTACTTC,CASSLGGTQVSSGEQYF,NA,TRBJ2-7,TRBV7-2,NA
TGCAGCGCAACGGGACAGGGCAACGAGCAGTACTTC,CSATGQGNEQYF,NA,TRBJ2-7,TRBV29-1,TRBD1
TGTGCCAGCCGGGGGGAGGGAAGCCTTGGAACGGGCTACACCTTC,CASRGEGSLGTGYTF,NA,TRBJ1-2,TRBV13,NA
TGTGCCAGCAGCCCTCGGGGGGGCCAGAATGAGCAGTTCTTC,CASSPRGGQNEQFF,NA,TRBJ2-1,TRBV5-4,TRBD2
TGTGCCAGCAGCTTCGGGGACAGCAACTACAATGAGCAGTTCTTC,CASSFGDSNYNEQFF,NA,TRBJ2-1,TRBV11-1,TRBD1
TGTGCCAGCAGCCTACTACAGGGGAGCCAGCCCCAGCATTTT,CASSLLQGSQPQHF,NA,TRBJ1-5,TRBV4-2,TRBD1
TGTGCCAGCAGCGCCCTTGTTAGCGGGGGGGCGCCTGAGACCCAGTACTTC,CASSALVSGGAPETQYF,once,TRBJ2-5,TRBV9,TRBD2
TGTGCCAGCAGTGTTGGACTAGCGGGGGGCCTCTCCTACGAGCAGTACTTC,CASSVGLAGGLSYEQYF,NA,TRBJ2-7,TRBV2,TRBD2
TGCGCCAGCAGCCTAGGACAGGGGGGTGCGAACACTGAAGCTTTCTTT,CASSLGQGGANTEAFF,NA,TRBJ1-1,TRBV5-1,TRBD1
TGTGCCAGCAGTTACTTGGACAGCTCCTACGAGCAGTACTTC,CASSYLDSSYEQYF,once,TRBJ2-7,TRBV6-5,NA
TGTGCCAGCAGCCGTTCAGGGGGTGAGCAGTTCTTC,CASSRSGGEQFF,once,TRBJ2-1,TRBV7-6,TRBD1
TGTGCCAGCAGTTACTCGTGGGGCAGCACAGATACGCAGTATTTT,CASSYSWGSTDTQYF,NA,TRBJ2-3,TRBV6-5,NA
TGTGCCAGCAGCTCTTACCTGGACAGGGAAGTAAAGCTGTTTTTT,CASSSYLDREVKLFF,NA,TRBJ2-2,TRBV7-9,TRBD1
TGTGCCAGCAGCCCCGCCCGGGACAGGCAGTTCTTC,CASSPARDRQFF,NA,TRBJ2-1,TRBV11-2,TRBD1
TGTGCCAGCAGGGAGGAAGGACGGGAATTCTATGGCTACACCTTC,CASREEGREFYGYTF,NA,TRBJ1-2,TRBV27,NA
TGTGCCACGGCTACGGGATATGGGTCCTACAATGAGCAGTTCTTC,CATATGYGSYNEQFF,NA,TRBJ2-1,TRBV6-1,NA
TGCGCCAGCAGCCCGAACTACAGGGGGCCCTACAATGAGCAGTTCTTC,CASSPNYRGPYNEQFF,NA,TRBJ2-1,TRBV4-3,TRBD1
TGTGCCAGCAGTGAAGAACGGGGAAATCAGCCCCAGCATTTT,CASSEERGNQPQHF,NA,TRBJ1-5,TRBV2,NA
TGTGCCAGCAGTGAAGCGCTTCGGTCCTCTCAATGGACAGATACGCAGTATTTT,CASSEALRSSQWTDTQYF,NA,TRBJ2-3,TRBV2,NA
TGCGCCAGCAGCCAAGAAGCCGGGGGGGGTACGCAGTATTTT,CASSQEAGGGTQYF,NA,TRBJ2-3,TRBV4-3,TRBD2
TGTGCCAGCAGTGTATCACAGGGGCCGACTGAAGCTTTCTTT,CASSVSQGPTEAFF,once,TRBJ1-1,TRBV25-1,TRBD1
TGTGCCAGCTCACTGGACAGGATCGGGCAGATACCGGGTGAGCAGTTCTTC,CASSLDRIGQIPGEQFF,once,TRBJ2-1,TRBV18,TRBD1
TGTGCCAGCAGCTTTCTGGAGGACTATGGCTACACCTTC,CASSFLEDYGYTF,NA,TRBJ1-2,TRBV7-6,NA
TGCAGCGTTGGACGGACAGGGACCTCAGGGACCCAGTACTTC,CSVGRTGTSGTQYF,once,TRBJ2-5,TRBV29-1,TRBD1
TGTGCCAGCAGCCCCCAGGGACACGGATACGAGCAGTACTTC,CASSPQGHGYEQYF,NA,TRBJ2-7,TRBV5-6,NA
TGTGCCAGTTCAGGCATTGGGCTGTTTTTT,CASSGIGLFF,NA,TRBJ2-2,TRBV2,NA
TGTGCCAGCAGCCAAACCGGGACAGTGACAGGGTTAGGTGGCTACACCTTC,CASSQTGTVTGLGGYTF,NA,TRBJ1-2,TRBV7-3,TRBD1
TGTGCCAGCAGCTTCAGTAGCGGGGGTACAGATACGCAGTATTTT,CASSFSSGGTDTQYF,few,TRBJ2-3,TRBV5-6,TRBD2
TGTGCCAGCACTGAGGGACTGGGCACAGATACGCAGTATTTT,CASTEGLGTDTQYF,NA,TRBJ2-3,TRBV6-1,NA
TGTGCCAGCAGTGGCCGGACAGGGAGTACTGAAGCTTTCTTT,CASSGRTGSTEAFF,NA,TRBJ1-1,TRBV6-1,TRBD1
TGCGCCAGCAGCCAAGGACTGGACAGGGATCGCTATGGCTACACCTTC,CASSQGLDRDRYGYTF,NA,TRBJ1-2,TRBV4-3,TRBD1
TGTGCCAGCAGCTTTTACCGGGACAGGGGAAACGCCGGGGAGCTGTTTTTT,CASSFYRDRGNAGELFF,NA,TRBJ2-2,TRBV5-4,TRBD1
TGTGCCAGCAGCTCCGACTACTACGAGCAGTACTTC,CASSSDYYEQYF,NA,TRBJ2-7,TRBV13,NA